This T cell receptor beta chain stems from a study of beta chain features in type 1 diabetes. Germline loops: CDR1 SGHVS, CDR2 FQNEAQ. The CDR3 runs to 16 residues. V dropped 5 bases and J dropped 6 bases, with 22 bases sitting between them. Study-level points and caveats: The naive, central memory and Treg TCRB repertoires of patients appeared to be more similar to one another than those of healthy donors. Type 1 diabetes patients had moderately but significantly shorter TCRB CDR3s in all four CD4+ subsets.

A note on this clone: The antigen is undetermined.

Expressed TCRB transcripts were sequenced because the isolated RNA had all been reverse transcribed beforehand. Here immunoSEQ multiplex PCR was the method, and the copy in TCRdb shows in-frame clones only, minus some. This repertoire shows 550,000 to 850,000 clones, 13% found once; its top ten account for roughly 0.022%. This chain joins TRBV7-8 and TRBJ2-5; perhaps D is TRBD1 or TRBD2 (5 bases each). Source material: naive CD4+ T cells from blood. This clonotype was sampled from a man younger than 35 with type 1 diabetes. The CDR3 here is CASSHVRGPDGKTQYF. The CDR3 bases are TGTGCCAGCAGCCACGTTCGGGGACCCGACGGCAAGACCCAGTACTTC. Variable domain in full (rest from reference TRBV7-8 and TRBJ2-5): GAGVSQSPRYKVAKRGQDVALRCDPISGHVSLFWYQQALGQGPEFLTYFQNEAQLDKSGLPSDRFFAERPEGSVSTLKIQRTQQEDSAVYLCASSHVRGPDGKTQYFGPGTRLLVL.